This TCR beta chain was sequenced during a study of tumor-infiltrating lymphocytes in primary liver carcinoma. Study overall: Roughly 3.65 to 8 million productive TCRbeta reads were obtained per sample, with similar numbers across tissue types.

With around 520 ng total RNA as template and a constant-region primer, TCR beta cDNA was made. It was through three nested multiplex PCR rounds of slightly modified ARM-PCR that TCR beta libraries arose. Rounds one and two of PCR, each of 10 cycles, were primed with TRBV1-TRBV30 forward primers and a C-beta reverse primer. TCRdb analysed the multiplex PCR reads with MiXCR anew, one entry per CDR3 protein. Of fewer than 350,000 distinct CDR3 sequences listed, 55% to 65% are singletons. V lost 7 bases and J lost 4; bases outside the gene matches: 10. Germline values: CDR1 MNHEY, CDR2 SVGAGI. The CDR3 spans 16 residues. The study extracted blood RNA from unsorted whole blood and also extracted germline DNA.

Source material: peripheral blood. The TCR originated in a middle-aged man with primary liver carcinoma and hepatitis B virus infection. The rearrangement joins TRBV6-5 to TRBJ2-2, with 9 bases aligning to TRBD1. The DNA for the CDR3 is TGTGCCAGCATGTTACAGGGGGCTAGGGTCACCGGGGAGCTGTTTTTT. Its protein is CASMLQGARVTGELFF.